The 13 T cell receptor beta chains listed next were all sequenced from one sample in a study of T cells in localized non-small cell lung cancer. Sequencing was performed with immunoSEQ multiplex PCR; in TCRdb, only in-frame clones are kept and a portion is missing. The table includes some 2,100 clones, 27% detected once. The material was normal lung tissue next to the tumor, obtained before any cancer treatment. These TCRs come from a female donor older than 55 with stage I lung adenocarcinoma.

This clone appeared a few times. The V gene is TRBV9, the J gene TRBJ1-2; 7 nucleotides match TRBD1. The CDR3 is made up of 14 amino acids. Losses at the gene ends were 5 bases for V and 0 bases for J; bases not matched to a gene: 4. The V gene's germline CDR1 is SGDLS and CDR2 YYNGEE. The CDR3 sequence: CASRGDRANYGYTF. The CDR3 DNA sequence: TGTGCCAGCAGAGGTGACAGGGCTAACTATGGCTACACCTTC.

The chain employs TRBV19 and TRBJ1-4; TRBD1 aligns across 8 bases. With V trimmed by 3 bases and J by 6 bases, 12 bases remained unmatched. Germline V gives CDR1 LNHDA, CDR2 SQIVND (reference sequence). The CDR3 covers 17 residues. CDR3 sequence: CASSICSGGFYYEKLFF. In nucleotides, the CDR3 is TGTGCCAGTAGTATCTGTTCAGGGGGCTTCTACTATGAAAAACTGTTTTTT.

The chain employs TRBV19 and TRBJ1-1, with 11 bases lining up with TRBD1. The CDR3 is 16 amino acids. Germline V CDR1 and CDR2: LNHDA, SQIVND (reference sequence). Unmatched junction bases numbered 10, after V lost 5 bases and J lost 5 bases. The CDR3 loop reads CASSPRTGGPQTEAFF. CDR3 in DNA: TGTGCCAGTAGTCCCAGGACAGGGGGCCCCCAAACTGAAGCTTTCTTT.

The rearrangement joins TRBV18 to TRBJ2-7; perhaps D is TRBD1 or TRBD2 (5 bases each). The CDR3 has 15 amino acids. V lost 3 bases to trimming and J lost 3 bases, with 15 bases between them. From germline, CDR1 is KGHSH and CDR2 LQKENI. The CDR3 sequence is CASSPLQGPLYEQYF. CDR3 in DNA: TGTGCCAGCTCACCCCTGCAGGGACCCCTCTACGAGCAGTACTTC. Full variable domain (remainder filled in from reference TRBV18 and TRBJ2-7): NAGVMQNPRHLVRRRGQEARLRCSPMKGHSHVYWYRQLPEEGLKFMVYLQKENIIDESGMPKERFSAEFPKEGPSILRIQQVVRGDSAAYFCASSPLQGPLYEQYFGPGTRLTVT.

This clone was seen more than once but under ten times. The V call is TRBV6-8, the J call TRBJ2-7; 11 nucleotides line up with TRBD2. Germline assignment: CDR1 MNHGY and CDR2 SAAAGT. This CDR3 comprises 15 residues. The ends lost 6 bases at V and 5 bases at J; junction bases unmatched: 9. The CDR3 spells CASSRTSGSPHEQYF. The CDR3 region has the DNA TGTGCCAGCAGCCGAACTAGCGGGAGCCCCCACGAGCAGTACTTC.

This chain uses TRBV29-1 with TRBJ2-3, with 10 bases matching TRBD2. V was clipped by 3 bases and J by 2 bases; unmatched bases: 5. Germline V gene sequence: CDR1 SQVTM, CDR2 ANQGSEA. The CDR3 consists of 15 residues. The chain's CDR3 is CSVDSLAGDTDTQYF. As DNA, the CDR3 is TGCAGCGTTGATTCCCTAGCGGGGGACACAGATACGCAGTATTTT.

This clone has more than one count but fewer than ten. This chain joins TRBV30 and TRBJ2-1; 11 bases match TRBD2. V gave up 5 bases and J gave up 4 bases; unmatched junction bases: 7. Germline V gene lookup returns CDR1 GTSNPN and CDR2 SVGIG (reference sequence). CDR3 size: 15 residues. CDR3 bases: TGTGCCTGGGGAAGACTAGCGGGGCTTTACAATGAGCAGTTCTTC. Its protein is CAWGRLAGLYNEQFF. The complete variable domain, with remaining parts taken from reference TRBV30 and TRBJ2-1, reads SQTIHQWPATLVQPVGSPLSLECTVEGTSNPNLYWYRQAAGRGLQLLFYSVGIGQISSEVPQNLSASRPQDRQFILSSKKLLLSDSGFYLCAWGRLAGLYNEQFFGPGTRLTVL.

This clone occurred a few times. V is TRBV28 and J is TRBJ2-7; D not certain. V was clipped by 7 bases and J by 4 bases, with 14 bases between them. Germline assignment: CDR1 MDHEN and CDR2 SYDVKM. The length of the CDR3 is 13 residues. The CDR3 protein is CASTLLDGYEQYF. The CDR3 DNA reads TGTGCCAGCACCTTACTGGACGGGTACGAGCAGTACTTC.

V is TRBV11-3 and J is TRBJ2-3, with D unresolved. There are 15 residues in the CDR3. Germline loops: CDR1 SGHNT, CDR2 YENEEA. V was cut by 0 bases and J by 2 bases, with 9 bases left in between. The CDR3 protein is CASSLEWTDTDTQYF. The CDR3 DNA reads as TGTGCCAGCAGCTTAGAGTGGACGGACACAGATACGCAGTATTTT.

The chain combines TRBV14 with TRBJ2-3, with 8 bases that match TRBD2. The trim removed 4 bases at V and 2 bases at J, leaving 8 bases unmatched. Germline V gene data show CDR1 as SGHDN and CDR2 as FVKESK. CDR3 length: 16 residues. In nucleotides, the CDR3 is TGTGCCAGCAGCCCCTTGGTAGCGGGGTACACAGATACGCAGTATTTT. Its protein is CASSPLVAGYTDTQYF.

The CDR3 nucleotides are TGTGCCAGTAGTATTCTCGAGGGGGAAAAACTGTTTTTT. As protein: CASSILEGEKLFF. The chain uses TRBV19 and TRBJ1-4; perhaps TRBD1 as D (5 bases). From germline, CDR1 is LNHDA and CDR2 SQIVND (reference sequence). Trimming cost V 3 bases and J 8 bases, with 10 bases left between them. The CDR3 covers 13 residues.

The CDR3 DNA sequence: TGTGCCAGCAGCGCCCGAGTTGCGACGGAGCAGTACTTC. It specifies CASSARVATEQYF. This rearrangement joins TRBV9 to TRBJ2-7; D remains ambiguous. V dropped 3 bases and J dropped 7 bases, with 14 bases sitting between them. The CDR3 length is 13 residues. CDR1 and CDR2 (germline): SGDLS, YYNGEE. Combining the CDR3 with reference TRBV9 and TRBJ2-7 gives the whole variable domain DSGVTQTPKHLITATGQRVTLRCSPRSGDLSVYWYQQSLDQGLQFLIQYYNGEERAKGNILERFSAQQFPDLHSELNLSSLELGDSALYFCASSARVATEQYFGPGTRLTVT.

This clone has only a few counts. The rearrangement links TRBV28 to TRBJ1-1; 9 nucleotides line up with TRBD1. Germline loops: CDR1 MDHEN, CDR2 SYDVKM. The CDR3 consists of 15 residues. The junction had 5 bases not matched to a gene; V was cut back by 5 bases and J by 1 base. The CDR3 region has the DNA TGTGCCAGCAGTGTGACGGGACAGGGGAACACTGAAGCTTTCTTT. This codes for CASSVTGQGNTEAFF.